The 14 T cell receptor beta chains reported below all come from one sample, sequenced in a study of CD8+ T cells in alopecia areata. Isolated RNA was reverse transcribed into cDNA used as the sequencing template. The method was immunoSEQ multiplex PCR; TCRdb's version includes in-frame clones alone and lacks a portion of them. The sample lists around 180,000 clones; roughly three fifths were seen once. As for treatment: oral pan-JAK inhibitor, 5-10 mg twice daily. This specimen consisted of CD4+ T cells sorted from blood, obtained around week 50, from a patient treated with tofacitinib. These receptors all stem from a human donor with alopecia areata.

Notes on this clone: At the DNA level, this CDR3 is encoded by other sequences in the same sample as well. The V call is TRBV5-1, the J call TRBJ2-3; 12 bases map to TRBD2. Per germline, CDR1 SGHRS and CDR2 YFSETQ. This CDR3 is built from 16 residues. V lost 4 bases and J lost 0; bases outside the gene matches: 3. This CDR3 reads CASSKTSGGSTDTQYF. In DNA, the CDR3 is TGCGCCAGCAGCAAGACTAGCGGGGGTAGCACAGATACGCAGTATTTT.

The chain has TRBV4-3 and TRBJ2-5; possible D gene TRBD1, 6 bases. Per germline, CDR1 LGHNA and CDR2 YSLEER. The V and J ends lost 1 base and 1 base respectively, with 10 bases between them. There are 15 residues in the CDR3. The CDR3 is CASSQAGALQETQYF. The CDR3 DNA reads as TGCGCCAGCAGCCAAGCAGGGGCACTCCAAGAGACCCAGTACTTC.

The chain joins TRBV6-1 to TRBJ2-7, with TRBD2 as a possible D gene (6 bases). V was pared by 0 bases and J by 6 bases, with 12 bases between. The CDR3 contains 14 residues. From germline, CDR1 is MNHNS and CDR2 SASEGT. The DNA for the CDR3 is TGTGCCAGCAGTGAAGCGTCCCTGGGAGGCGAGCAGTACTTC. Translation: CASSEASLGGEQYF.

This clone has a handful of counts. The rearrangement uses TRBV29-1 and TRBJ2-5; 7 bases are shared with TRBD2. The CDR3 has 13 amino acids. Germline V gives CDR1 SQVTM, CDR2 ANQGSEA. V lost 6 bases, J lost 5 bases, and 9 bases stayed unmatched. CDR3 in DNA: TGCAGCGTCCTAGGGCTGGGAGGGGAGACCCAGTACTTC. Translation gives CSVLGLGGETQYF.

V is TRBV4-3 and J is TRBJ1-2; D is undetermined. This CDR3 region has 16 residues. Per germline, CDR1 LGHNA and CDR2 YSLEER. V gave up 0 bases and J gave up 5 bases, with 16 bases separating them. The CDR3 reads CASSQDEATGIYGYTF. CDR3 sequence (DNA): TGCGCCAGCAGCCAAGATGAGGCGACGGGGATTTATGGCTACACCTTC.

The sample holds one count of this clone. The chain joins TRBV14 to TRBJ1-1; D is unresolved. This CDR3 region has 16 residues. V dropped 4 bases and J dropped 4 bases, with 19 bases sitting between them. Per the germline V gene, CDR1 is SGHDN and CDR2 is FVKESK. The CDR3 nucleotides are TGTGCCAGCAGCCGGACGGGATTGGTGTCCGGCACTGAAGCTTTCTTT. Translation gives CASSRTGLVSGTEAFF.

CDR3 loop: CASSLEGTYGYTF. CDR3 sequence (DNA): TGTGCCAGCAGTTTAGAGGGCACCTATGGCTACACCTTC. The chain recombines TRBV9 with TRBJ1-2; no definite D call. Trimming removed 5 bases from V and 4 bases from J, with 12 bases in between. This CDR3 is built from 13 residues. CDR1 and CDR2 (germline): SGDLS, YYNGEE.

This clone was observed a handful of times. The chain uses TRBV9 and TRBJ1-1; perhaps TRBD1 as D (5 bases). V lost 3 bases and J lost 5, with 11 bases in between. Per the germline V gene, CDR1 is SGDLS and CDR2 is YYNGEE. The CDR3 loop spans 13 amino acids. CDR3 in amino acids: CASSAGTGTEAFF. The DNA for the CDR3 is TGTGCCAGCAGCGCAGGGACGGGGACTGAAGCTTTCTTT.

V and J are TRBV7-2 and TRBJ2-7; D might be TRBD1 (5 bases). V lost 5 bases to trimming and J lost 3 bases, with 20 bases between them. The CDR3 is made up of 16 amino acids. Germline values: CDR1 SGHTA, CDR2 FQGNSA. The CDR3 protein is CASSPRVRTTNYEQYF. CDR3 in DNA: TGTGCCAGCAGCCCTAGGGTCCGGACAACAAACTACGAGCAGTACTTC.

Only one count was recorded for this clone. The chain joins TRBV4-3 to TRBJ2-5; 9 positions agree with TRBD2. This CDR3 spans 14 amino acids. The germline V gene encodes CDR1 LGHNA and CDR2 YSLEER. V lost 0 bases and J lost 7; bases outside the gene matches: 3. The CDR3 nucleotides read TGCGCCAGCAGCCAAGAGAGGACTAGCGTGACCCAGTACTTC. Residues: CASSQERTSVTQYF.

The rearrangement links TRBV7-8 to TRBJ2-1, with 8 bases aligning to TRBD1. The CDR3 runs to 14 residues. Germline V gene lookup returns CDR1 SGHVS and CDR2 FQNEAQ. Unmatched junction bases numbered 4, after V lost 5 bases and J lost 4 bases. The DNA of the CDR3 is TGTGCCAGCAGCGGAGACAGGGGTTACAATGAGCAGTTCTTC. Protein: CASSGDRGYNEQFF. Together with reference TRBV7-8 and TRBJ2-1, the CDR3 gives the full variable domain: GAGVSQSPRYKVAKRGQDVALRCDPISGHVSLFWYQQALGQGPEFLTYFQNEAQLDKSGLPSDRFFAERPEGSVSTLKIQRTQQEDSAVYLCASSGDRGYNEQFFGPGTRLTVL.

The table lists this clone with many counts. The chain recombines TRBV7-8 with TRBJ2-7, with 8 bases lining up with TRBD1. From germline, CDR1 is SGHVS and CDR2 FQNEAQ. The V and J ends lost 5 bases and 7 bases, in that order; junction bases with no gene match: 10. The CDR3 is 14 amino acids. The CDR3 DNA sequence: TGTGCCAGCAGCCGTACAGGGGGTGAGTTTGAGCAGTACTTC. Residues: CASSRTGGEFEQYF.

The chain couples TRBV20-1 to TRBJ2-3; D not certain. The CDR3 runs 11 residues. The germline V gene encodes CDR1 DFQATT and CDR2 SNEGSKA (reference sequence). V lost 6 bases and J 6 bases, leaving 10 bases between the germline ends. CDR3 residues: CSAIHTDTQYF. The CDR3 DNA reads as TGCAGTGCCATACACACGGATACGCAGTATTTT.

This chain joins TRBV4-3 and TRBJ2-5; D gene ambiguous. Germline V lookup: CDR1 LGHNA, CDR2 YSLEER. The V and J ends lost 1 base and 3 bases respectively, with 12 bases between them. The CDR3 length is 15 residues. CDR3: CASSQGGNREETQYF. CDR3 in DNA: TGCGCCAGCAGCCAAGGGGGAAATCGGGAAGAGACCCAGTACTTC.